This is a list of T cell receptor beta chains from one sample in a study of T-cell memory formation after mild COVID-19. Using its own MiXCR run on the 5' RACE reads, TCRdb lists one record per CDR3 protein. The table records 350,000 to 500,000 distinct CDR3 sequences, approximately 18% of them present only once. Sequencing was performed on PBMCs or a T cell subset sorted from them (not recorded which). The source is a man aged 18 to 29 who had mild COVID-19 (a few samples of this study predate the infection). Cell type and time point are not known. The CDR3 runs from the conserved cysteine through the conserved F or W. Fields, in order: J gene, CDR3 length, clone size, V gene, D gene, CDR3 DNA, CDR3 protein. D genes are given only for firm matches. For some rows the clone size is stated as once, few or many, or as a class when expanded; others skip it.

J: TRBJ2-4; length: 14; size: NA; V: TRBV29-1; D: NA; DNA: TGCAGCGTTGGATCATATGGGGCCAAAAACATTCAGTACTTC; CDR3: CSVGSYGAKNIQYF
J: TRBJ2-5; length: 12; size: NA; V: TRBV5-4; D: NA; DNA: TGTGCCAGCAGCATGGGGGAAGAGACCCAGTACTTC; CDR3: CASSMGEETQYF
J: TRBJ2-7; length: 15; size: many; V: TRBV6-2/TRBV6-3; D: NA; DNA: TGTGCCAGCAGACACCTAGGGGACCTTAACTACGAGCAGTACTTC; CDR3: CASRHLGDLNYEQYF
J: TRBJ1-1; length: 13; size: few; V: TRBV7-9; D: NA; DNA: TGTGCCAGCAGCTCCGTTGAACGTACTGAAGCTTTCTTT; CDR3: CASSSVERTEAFF
J: TRBJ2-3; length: 14; size: NA; V: TRBV5-1; D: NA; DNA: TGCGCCAGCAGCTTCTGGCCTCGGACAGATACGCAGTATTTT; CDR3: CASSFWPRTDTQYF
J: TRBJ2-1; length: 15; size: few; V: TRBV27; D: TRBD2; DNA: TGTGCCAGCAGTTTATCGTTCCAGCGGGGGAGTGAGCAGTTCTTC; CDR3: CASSLSFQRGSEQFF
J: TRBJ2-7; length: 12; size: NA; V: TRBV5-5; D: NA; DNA: TGTGCCAGCAGCTTGGCGTACTACGAGCAGTACTTC; CDR3: CASSLAYYEQYF
J: TRBJ1-2; length: 13; size: many; V: TRBV7-3; D: NA; DNA: TGTGCCAGCAGCTTAGAGGGTGGCTATGGCTACACCTTC; CDR3: CASSLEGGYGYTF
J: TRBJ2-3; length: 15; size: few; V: TRBV7-2; D: TRBD2; DNA: TGTGCCAGCAGCGTCTCTAGCGGGGCGGTAGATACGCAGTATTTT; CDR3: CASSVSSGAVDTQYF
J: TRBJ2-3; length: 13; size: NA; V: TRBV27; D: NA; DNA: TGTGCCAGCGGCTCCCATTTGACGGATACGCAGTATTTT; CDR3: CASGSHLTDTQYF
J: TRBJ1-1; length: 14; size: NA; V: TRBV11-2; D: TRBD1; DNA: TGTGCCAGCAGCCTTTGGGACAGGAACACTGAAGCTTTCTTT; CDR3: CASSLWDRNTEAFF
J: TRBJ2-7; length: 13; size: few; V: TRBV7-2; D: NA; DNA: TGTGCCAGCAGCTTTCGAGGGGCCTACGAGCAGTACTTC; CDR3: CASSFRGAYEQYF
J: TRBJ2-1; length: 17; size: many; V: TRBV12-3/TRBV12-4; D: NA; DNA: TGTGCCAGCAGTTTAGCGGCCCAGGGGAGCTCCTACAATGAGCAGTTCTTC; CDR3: CASSLAAQGSSYNEQFF
J: TRBJ2-2; length: 15; size: NA; V: TRBV5-1; D: NA; DNA: TGCGCCAGCAGCTTGGATCCCAAGGGCTCCGGGGAGCTGTTTTTT; CDR3: CASSLDPKGSGELFF
J: TRBJ2-1; length: 17; size: NA; V: TRBV9; D: TRBD2; DNA: TGTGCCAGCAGCGTCCAAGCCATTAGCGGGGGGATAAATGAGCAGTTCTTC; CDR3: CASSVQAISGGINEQFF
J: TRBJ1-5; length: 12; size: few; V: TRBV6-6; D: NA; DNA: TGTGCCAGCAGTTACGGGGCAGAGCCCCAGCATTTT; CDR3: CASSYGAEPQHF
J: TRBJ2-1; length: 13; size: few; V: TRBV12-3/TRBV12-4; D: TRBD2; DNA: TGTGCCAGCAGTTGGTTGGGGGGGATTGAGCAGTTCTTC; CDR3: CASSWLGGIEQFF
J: TRBJ1-2; length: 12; size: few; V: TRBV19; D: NA; DNA: TGTGCCAGTAGTTCGTTGTTCTGGGGCTACACCTTC; CDR3: CASSSLFWGYTF
J: TRBJ1-2; length: 12; size: few; V: TRBV4-1; D: NA; DNA: TGCGCCAGCAGCCAAGAGGGGTATGGCTACACCTTC; CDR3: CASSQEGYGYTF
J: TRBJ1-5; length: 17; size: NA; V: TRBV20-1; D: NA; DNA: TGCAGTGCTAGAGATCCCGGGGGGGTATTTAGCAATCAGCCCCAGCATTTT; CDR3: CSARDPGGVFSNQPQHF
J: TRBJ1-1; length: 14; size: few; V: TRBV7-3; D: TRBD1; DNA: TGTGCCAGCAGCCAACAGGGGCAGGAGACTGAAGCTTTCTTT; CDR3: CASSQQGQETEAFF
J: TRBJ2-1; length: 17; size: once; V: TRBV27; D: NA; DNA: TGTGCCAGCAGTCTCTGGACAACCGGTTGGGCCCTCAATGAGCAGTTCTTC; CDR3: CASSLWTTGWALNEQFF
J: TRBJ1-6; length: 14; size: NA; V: TRBV6-6; D: NA; DNA: TGTGCCAGCAGTGTCACTAGGCCGGGTTCACCCCTCCACTTT; CDR3: CASSVTRPGSPLHF
J: TRBJ2-5; length: 13; size: NA; V: TRBV6-2/TRBV6-3; D: NA; DNA: TGTGCCAGCAGTTACGGGAGGCAAGAGACCCAGTACTTC; CDR3: CASSYGRQETQYF
J: TRBJ2-2; length: 16; size: many; V: TRBV7-2; D: NA; DNA: TGTGCCAGCAGCCTCCCTGAGGGGCCGAACACCGGGGAGCTGTTTTTT; CDR3: CASSLPEGPNTGELFF
J: TRBJ1-5; length: 16; size: few; V: TRBV7-2; D: TRBD1; DNA: TGTGCCAGCAGCCCAAAAAATGGACAGGGAGGGCAGCCCCAGCATTTT; CDR3: CASSPKNGQGGQPQHF
J: TRBJ1-2; length: 15; size: NA; V: TRBV7-2; D: NA; DNA: TGTGCCAGCAGCTTAGAGACAGAGTCCCGCTATGGCTACACCTTC; CDR3: CASSLETESRYGYTF